The 25 T cell receptor beta chains in this list originate from one sample, sequenced in a study of T cells in Graves' hyperthyroidism and ophthalmopathy. TCR beta CDR3 regions were amplified from RNA transcripts. The primer set for the first-round RT-PCR of the TCR CDR3 was HTBI. MiXCR was run by TCRdb on the multiplex PCR reads, yielding one entry per CDR3 protein. The sample has a few hundred thousand distinct CDR3 sequences; around 23% are singletons. The sequencing input was blood. The receptors shown here come from a woman aged 50 to 60 with Graves' hyperthyroidism.

Points on this clonotype: A much larger clone differs by one base, so this may be a read error. The chain carries TRBV27 and TRBJ1-2; the match to TRBD1 covers 7 bases. Germline V CDR1 and CDR2: MNHEY, SMNVEV (reference sequence). The CDR3 covers 14 residues. CDR3 residues: CASSFNRQGHGHTF. CDR3 bases: TGTGCCAGCAGTTTTAATCGACAGGGCCATGGCCACACCTTC.

This clonotype has a count of ten or more. The V gene is TRBV12-3 or TRBV12-4, the J gene TRBJ1-2, with 7 nucleotides matching TRBD1. The CDR3 runs to 14 residues. V lost 7 bases and J lost 0; bases outside the gene matches: 5. This chain's CDR3 is CASKTGTANYGYTF. The CDR3 region has the DNA TGTGCCAGCAAAACCGGGACAGCTAACTATGGCTACACCTTC.

This clonotype appeared a few times. The rearrangement uses TRBV9 and TRBJ1-2, with D perhaps matching TRBD1 (5 bases). The germline CDR1 and CDR2 sequences are SGDLS and YYNGEE. The CDR3 has 13 amino acids. With 6 bases removed from V and 2 bases from J, the gap between germline ends came to 11 bases. The CDR3 sequence: CASKRGGNYGYTF. The CDR3 bases are TGTGCCAGCAAGAGGGGAGGCAACTATGGCTACACCTTC.

There are many counts of this clonotype. The chain joins TRBV20-1 to TRBJ2-7; 7 bases match TRBD2. CDR1 and CDR2 (germline): DFQATT, SNEGSKA (reference sequence). CDR3 size: 15 residues. V lost 5 bases, J lost 2 bases, and 12 bases stayed unmatched. The CDR3, as DNA: TGCAGTGCTGCGGGGATGGGAGGGCCAGCCTACGAGCAGTACTTC. Its protein product is CSAAGMGGPAYEQYF.

The V gene is TRBV27, the J gene TRBJ1-2, with 12 bases fitting TRBD1. The CDR3 has 17 amino acids. The V gene end was trimmed by 4 bases and the J gene end by 6 bases; junction bases not matched to a gene: 12. Germline CDR1 and CDR2: MNHEY and SMNVEV (reference sequence). The CDR3 DNA sequence: TGTGCCAGCAGTTCCTTGGTCGGGACAGGGGGCGCGGATGGCTACACCTTC. This sequence encodes CASSSLVGTGGADGYTF.

This clonotype was detected ten times or more. The J gene is TRBJ2-7, the V gene TRBV5-1, with TRBD1 matching over 12 bases. Germline-derived CDR1 and CDR2 are SGHRS and YFSETQ. This CDR3 has 16 amino acids. Trimming removed 4 bases from V and 3 bases from J; junction bases left unmatched: 8. As DNA, the CDR3 is TGCGCCAGCAGCAACCGGGACAGGGGGCCTCGCTACGAGCAGTACTTC. Protein sequence: CASSNRDRGPRYEQYF.

Many counts were recorded for this clonotype. The chain has TRBV5-1 and TRBJ2-2; 9 positions agree with TRBD1. The germline CDR1 and CDR2 sequences are SGHRS and YFSETQ. This CDR3 has 18 residues. Trimming took 1 base from V and 5 from J; bases not matched to a gene: 12. CDR3 amino acids: CASSLYRTGEGGTGELFF. The CDR3 DNA sequence: TGCGCCAGCAGCTTGTACCGGACAGGGGAAGGTGGAACCGGGGAGCTGTTTTTT.

This clonotype showed up just once. The chain combines TRBV3-1 with TRBJ2-7; D not certain. The germline V gene encodes CDR1 LGHDT and CDR2 YNNKEL (reference sequence). This CDR3 has 13 amino acids. The V end was cut by 0 bases, the J end by 2 bases, with 5 bases between. CDR3 sequence: CASSQDHTYEQYF. Written as DNA, the CDR3 is TGTGCCAGCAGCCAAGATCACACCTACGAGCAGTACTTC.

Written as DNA, the CDR3 is TGTGCCAGCAGTTTGACCACGGGGGGGCCCCGTACAGATACGCAGTATTTT. This translates into CASSLTTGGPRTDTQYF. V and J are TRBV12-3 or TRBV12-4 and TRBJ2-3, with 8 bases matching TRBD2. V dropped 3 bases and J dropped 3; count of bases not matched to a gene: 11. The CDR3 is 17 amino acids.

This clonotype was observed many times. The chain carries TRBV7-8 and TRBJ2-3; D might be TRBD1 or TRBD2, each matching 5 bases. V gave up 4 bases and J gave up 6 bases, with 8 bases separating them. CDR1 SGHVS and CDR2 FQNEAQ come from the germline V gene. CDR3 length equals 12 residues. DNA for the CDR3: TGTGCCAGCAGCTCTTGGGGGGATACGCAGTATTTT. Amino acid sequence: CASSSWGDTQYF. Supplemented by reference TRBV7-8 and TRBJ2-3, the full variable domain reads GAGVSQSPRYKVAKRGQDVALRCDPISGHVSLFWYQQALGQGPEFLTYFQNEAQLDKSGLPSDRFFAERPEGSVSTLKIQRTQQEDSAVYLCASSSWGDTQYFGPGTRLTVL.

The V gene is TRBV28, the J gene TRBJ2-7; tentatively, D is TRBD1 or TRBD2 (5 bases each). V was trimmed by 7 bases and J by 2 bases, leaving 9 bases between them. The CDR3 is made up of 12 amino acids. Germline V gene lookup returns CDR1 MDHEN and CDR2 SYDVKM. CDR3 residues: CASKGTPYEQYF. CDR3 bases: TGTGCCAGCAAGGGGACCCCCTACGAGCAGTACTTC.

The gene calls are TRBV7-2 and TRBJ2-7; D is unclear. The CDR3 loop spans 16 amino acids. V lost 1 base and J 2 bases, leaving 15 bases between the germline ends. Germline V gives CDR1 SGHTA, CDR2 FQGNSA. CDR3 in DNA: TGTGCCAGCAGCTTAGTACACGGAGTTGCCACCTACGAGCAGTACTTC. Its protein is CASSLVHGVATYEQYF.

This clonotype was picked up many times. CDR3 region: CASSPSGETSSTDTQYF. The DNA of the CDR3 is TGCGCCAGCAGCCCTAGCGGGGAGACCTCTAGCACAGATACGCAGTATTTT. The J gene is TRBJ2-3, the V gene TRBV4-1; TRBD2 aligns across 9 bases. Trimming took 4 bases from V and 0 from J; bases not matched to a gene: 8. Germline CDR1 MGHRA, CDR2 YSYEKL. The CDR3 has 17 residues.

A few counts support this clonotype. This sequence joins TRBV4-1 and TRBJ1-4; 8 positions match TRBD1. V dropped 3 bases and J dropped 12; count of bases not matched to a gene: 9. This CDR3 contains 14 residues. Per germline, CDR1 MGHRA and CDR2 YSYEKL. In nucleotides, the CDR3 is TGCGCCAGCAGCCATGGGGACAGGAGGCCCGAACTGTTTTTT. As protein: CASSHGDRRPELFF.

The V and J genes are TRBV19 and TRBJ2-1, with 12 bases lining up with TRBD2. V lost 4 bases, J lost 6 bases, and 7 bases stayed unmatched. The CDR3 runs 16 residues. Per the germline V gene, CDR1 is LNHDA and CDR2 is SQIVND (reference sequence). This CDR3 reads CASSTGLAGTSNEQFF. CDR3 bases: TGTGCCAGTAGTACCGGACTAGCGGGAACCTCCAATGAGCAGTTCTTC. Combining the CDR3 with reference TRBV19 and TRBJ2-1 gives the whole variable domain DGGITQSPKYLFRKEGQNVTLSCEQNLNHDAMYWYRQDPGQGLRLIYYSQIVNDFQKGDIAEGYSVSREKKESFPLTVTSAQKNPTAFYLCASSTGLAGTSNEQFFGPGTRLTVL.

This chain links TRBV27 with TRBJ2-1; 8 positions match TRBD1. The trim removed 6 bases at V and 4 bases at J, leaving 8 bases unmatched. Germline CDR1 and CDR2: MNHEY and SMNVEV (reference sequence). The CDR3 has 15 residues. The CDR3 DNA is TGTGCCAGCAGACCTGACAGGGGCCCTTACAATGAGCAGTTCTTC. Residues: CASRPDRGPYNEQFF.

This chain uses TRBV10-3 with TRBJ1-2; 9 nucleotides align to TRBD1. This CDR3 is 13 amino acids long. Trimming cost V 3 bases and J 6 bases; bases outside gene matches: 2. Germline V gene data show CDR1 as ENHRY and CDR2 as SYGVKD. The CDR3 protein is CAISDRQGDGYTF. The CDR3 DNA reads TGTGCCATCAGTGATCGACAGGGGGATGGCTACACCTTC.

The chain recombines TRBV2 with TRBJ2-1; tentative D call: TRBD1 (6 bases). The CDR3 is 14 residues long. The germline V and J ends were trimmed by 6 bases and 8 bases, with 17 bases remaining between them. CDR1 is SNHLY and CDR2 is FYNNEI in the germline V gene. The CDR3 reads CASRPGQSVYEQFF. The CDR3 DNA is TGTGCCAGCAGACCGGGACAATCGGTCTATGAGCAGTTCTTC.

This clonotype was observed at least ten times. The CDR3 protein is CASSSSRVTTYEQYF. Here the CDR3 DNA reads TGTGCCAGCAGCTCCAGCCGGGTCACAACCTACGAGCAGTACTTC. The chain recombines TRBV7-8 with TRBJ2-7, with D hard to call. Trimming took off 4 bases at V and 2 bases at J, with 15 bases between the two ends. The germline V gene encodes CDR1 SGHVS and CDR2 FQNEAQ. The length of the CDR3 is 15 residues.

V and J are TRBV11-2 and TRBJ1-1; no clear D gene. This CDR3 contains 16 residues. The V gene's germline CDR1 is SGHAT and CDR2 FQNNGV. Trimming removed 5 bases at V and 4 bases at J, with 20 bases between. The CDR3 loop reads CASSPLAGGSGTEAFF. The CDR3 DNA follows: TGTGCCAGCAGCCCCCTGGCTGGAGGCTCGGGCACTGAAGCTTTCTTT.

The CDR3 region has the DNA TGTGCCAGCAGCTTAGAGGGGCAGGGTGCAGATACGCAGTATTTT. Protein sequence: CASSLEGQGADTQYF. The V gene is TRBV11-2, the J gene TRBJ2-3, with a weak D call TRBD1 (5 bases). Germline V gene lookup returns CDR1 SGHAT and CDR2 FQNNGV. This CDR3 comprises 15 residues. The V end was cut by 0 bases, the J end by 4 bases, with 11 bases between.

In this sample, this clonotype turned up many times. The chain combines TRBV13 with TRBJ2-7, with D perhaps TRBD1 or TRBD2 (5 bases each). The CDR3 contains 14 residues. V gave up 1 base and J gave up 3 bases, with 10 bases separating them. Germline CDR1 and CDR2: PRHDT and FYEKMQ (reference sequence). CDR3 sequence: CASSLAGPNYEQYF. The CDR3 nucleotides read TGTGCCAGCAGCTTAGCGGGGCCAAACTACGAGCAGTACTTC.

This clonotype was seen at least ten times. The chain employs TRBV12-3 or TRBV12-4 and TRBJ2-5; D possibly corresponds to TRBD1 (6 bases). Trimming took 7 bases from V and 5 from J, leaving 20 bases between them. The CDR3 runs to 15 residues. The chain's CDR3 is CASKLRTAPGETQYF. The CDR3 nucleotides read TGTGCCAGCAAATTAAGGACAGCGCCGGGGGAGACCCAGTACTTC.

A word on this clonotype: The CDR3 end shows no conserved phenylalanine or tryptophan, and so a read error is likely. The V and J genes are TRBV6-1 and TRBJ1-1; weak D call: TRBD1 (6 bases). The CDR3 is made up of 14 amino acids. Per the germline V gene, CDR1 is MNHNS and CDR2 is SASEGT. The germline V and J ends were trimmed by 6 bases and 0 bases, with 11 bases remaining between them. CDR3 in DNA: TGTGCCAGCAGCTGGGACAATTTGAACACTGAAGCTTTCTCT. This translates into CASSWDNLNTEAFS.

The table lists this clonotype with many counts. The V call is TRBV30, the J call TRBJ1-2, with 9 bases fitting TRBD1. From germline, CDR1 is GTSNPN and CDR2 SVGIG (reference sequence). The V and J ends lost 0 bases and 8 bases, in that order; junction bases with no gene match: 7. CDR3 length: 14 amino acids. The CDR3 DNA reads TGTGCCTGGAGTGTACAGGTGACAGGGGGAGGCTACACCTTC. This gives the protein CAWSVQVTGGGYTF.